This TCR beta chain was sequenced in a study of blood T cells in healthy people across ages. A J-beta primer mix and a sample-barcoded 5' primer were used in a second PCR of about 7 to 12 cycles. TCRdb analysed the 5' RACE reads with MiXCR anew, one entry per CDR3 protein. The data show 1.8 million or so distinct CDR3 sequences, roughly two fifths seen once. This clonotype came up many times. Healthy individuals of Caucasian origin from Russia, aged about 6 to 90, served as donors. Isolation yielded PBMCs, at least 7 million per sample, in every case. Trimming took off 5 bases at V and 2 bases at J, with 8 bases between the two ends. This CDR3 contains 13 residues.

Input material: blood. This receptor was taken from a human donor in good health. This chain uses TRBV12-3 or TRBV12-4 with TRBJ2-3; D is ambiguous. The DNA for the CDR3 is TGTGCCAGCAGTGGCCAGAACACAGATACGCAGTATTTT. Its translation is CASSGQNTDTQYF.